This TCR beta chain was retrieved from a study of T-cell memory formation after mild COVID-19 (dated by TCRdb to about 2021). About the investigation overall: Most TCR sequence clusters were specific to one of the two donors. In a couple of donors, T-cell clones that expanded and contracted after mild COVID-19 were tracked by sequencing TCRalpha and TCRbeta repertoires over time. The cohort was made up of two young adult volunteers, one female and one male, who were previously healthy.

As regards this clonotype: The target of this receptor is not known. Per-nucleotide qualities are absent, and no much larger clonotype sits a single base away.

PBMCs were isolated by Ficoll-Paque density gradient centrifugation. Paper-wide results and their limitations: Only a couple of mild cases were covered in the study, and larger cohorts including severe cases with pre-infection samples were considered necessary. The second-wave clones that peaked on day 37 were not confirmed to be SARS-CoV-2 specific. Some responding clones were detected in pre-infection memory, which suggested that pre-existing cross-reactive memory T cells had joined the SARS-CoV-2 response. Contracting CD4+ clones appeared mostly in the CM and EM memory subsets, whereas CD8+ clones were enriched in EMRA. From day 15 to 85, contracting clones showed balanced CD4/CD8 phenotypes, whereas a second wave of clones that expanded from day 15 to 37 leaned towards CD4+.

Sequencing relied on an Illumina NovaSeq 6000. cDNA libraries for TCRalpha and TCRbeta were prepared by 5'RACE using constant-segment primers, with sample barcodes and unique molecular identifiers added. RNA was extracted from every sample with Trizol reagent. Amplification of the libraries took two PCR steps, and the second step added a second sample barcode plus Illumina TruSeq adapters. The libraries were sequenced on an Illumina NovaSeq using 2 x 150 bp paired-end reads. Concerning the study's data processing: Reads were demultiplexed and collapsed into UMI-guided consensus sequences with migec v1.2.7. Using mixcr v2.1.11, the UMI consensuses were aligned to TRA and TRB V and J templates and assembled into clonotypes. Expanded or contracted clonotypes were those called significant by both edgeR and NoisET, with noise models trained on biological replicates. edgeR calls used a false discovery rate-adjusted p below 0.01 and a log2 fold-change threshold of 1. As an exploratory analysis of dynamics, max-normalized trajectories of the 1000 most abundant clonotypes were examined with PCA combined with hierarchical clustering. The CD4 or CD8 phenotype of responding clones was assigned using the separately sequenced CD4+ and CD8+ repertoires. Clones were called with MiXCR by TCRdb after fastp trimmed the public reads at Q25, and only in-frame beta chains were retained. Every entry covers one CDR3 protein and lists the most common genes and DNA from its rows. The V and J calls were determined by TCRdb, not by the authors. The sample table records hundreds of thousands of distinct CDR3 sequences; about a sixth of these occur just once. 12% of the sample is in the top ten clones.

The sequence came from an adult woman who had mild COVID-19 (a few samples of this study predate the infection). The sample titles of this study are shuffled in the database, so cell type and time point are left out; the donor was told from shared clones. The sequenced material came from PBMCs or a T cell subset sorted from them (not recorded which).

The bases read TGTGCCAGCAGTTTTCAAGGCGGAAACACCATATATTTT. It encodes CASSFQGGNTIYF. The chain is made from TRBV12-3 or TRBV12-4 and TRBJ1-3, with no confident D gene call. Its CDR3 holds 13 amino acids, cysteine through phenylalanine. CDR3 DNA is the only sequence kept; it has 39 bases, read in frame from the first base. V is pared back by 3 bases and J by 4 bases, with 7 bases lying between the germline termini.